Listed below are T cell receptor beta chains from one sample, sequenced in a study of shared clonotypes between healthy human individuals. Some clones are missing from TCRdb's copy, which holds only in-frame ones; the method was immunoSEQ multiplex PCR. The repertoire holds 1,500,000 or so clones, with roughly 98.5% as singletons. Material for sequencing was naive CD4+ T cells sorted from blood. The receptors shown here come from a young man in good health. Each CDR3 is given with its conserved first and last residue. The order of the fields is J gene, clone size, D gene, V gene, CDR3 DNA, CDR3 protein. D genes are given only for firm matches. Where a row states a size, it is once, few, many or the class of an expanded clone; other rows omit it.

TRBJ2-1 | - | - | TRBV7-2 | TGTGCCAGCAGCAAACAGGGCTTAGGTTTCGCAAACGAGCAGTTCTTC | CASSKQGLGFANEQFF
TRBJ2-2 | - | - | TRBV5-1 | TGCGCCAGCAGCCCCTCAAACACCGGGGAGCTGTTTTTT | CASSPSNTGELFF
TRBJ2-7 | once | TRBD2 | TRBV28 | TGTGCCAGCAGTTTATCTAGCGGGAGCTACGAGCAGTACTTC | CASSLSSGSYEQYF
TRBJ2-7 | - | TRBD2 | TRBV19 | TGTGCCAGTAGTATCCAGCGGGGTCGAATTTACTTC | CASSIQRGRIYF
TRBJ2-7 | - | - | TRBV13 | TGTGCCAGCAGCTTATCCCGCGAGCAGTACTTC | CASSLSREQYF
TRBJ2-1 | - | - | TRBV7-2 | TGTGCCAGCAGCTTAGTTGGGGGGAATGATGAGCAGTTCTTC | CASSLVGGNDEQFF
TRBJ2-3 | - | - | TRBV2 | TGTGCCAGCAGTGAATCCAGTCCCACAGATACGCAGTATTTT | CASSESSPTDTQYF
TRBJ2-7 | - | - | TRBV14 | TGTGCCAGAACGGGGGCCACCTACGAGCAGTACTTC | CARTGATYEQYF
TRBJ2-1 | - | - | TRBV28 | TGTGCCAGCAGTTTAACTCAGATCAATGAGCAGTTCTTC | CASSLTQINEQFF
TRBJ2-2 | - | TRBD1 | TRBV5-1 | TGCGCCAGCAGCCGTGGAACAGGGGGAGCCGGGGAGCTGTTTTTT | CASSRGTGGAGELFF
TRBJ2-7 | once | - | TRBV15 | TGTGCCACCAGCAATCCCGGGACTTCTATTGGCTCCTACGAGCAGTACTTC | CATSNPGTSIGSYEQYF
TRBJ2-2 | - | - | TRBV11-2 | TGTGCCAGCAGCGGCTGGAGCACCGGGGAGCTGTTTTTT | CASSGWSTGELFF
TRBJ1-4 | - | - | TRBV7-8 | TGTGCCAGCAGCCAAAAAAGGGAGTTTTTT | CASSQKREFF
TRBJ1-2 | - | - | TRBV27 | TGTGCCAGCAGTCCTAGTTCCGGGGCCGGTGGGGGCTACACCTTC | CASSPSSGAGGGYTF
TRBJ2-1 | - | TRBD1 | TRBV5-4 | TGTGCCAGCACCCAACCCGGGACAGCCTACAATGAGCAGTTCTTC | CASTQPGTAYNEQFF
TRBJ2-2 | - | - | TRBV18 | TGTGCCAGCTCACCGGGACTTAACACCGGGGAGCTGTTTTTT | CASSPGLNTGELFF
TRBJ1-1 | - | - | TRBV28 | TGTGCCAGCAGTACTCAATCCGAAGTCGCTTTCTTT | CASSTQSEVAFF
TRBJ1-1 | - | - | TRBV5-6 | TGTGCCAGCACCCCGGTTGGGGGCACTGAAGCTTTCTTT | CASTPVGGTEAFF
TRBJ2-5 | once | TRBD1 | TRBV30 | TGTGCCTGGAGCCTTTTGGGCGCCTTTACAGGGGGCGACGAGACCCAGTACTTC | CAWSLLGAFTGGDETQYF